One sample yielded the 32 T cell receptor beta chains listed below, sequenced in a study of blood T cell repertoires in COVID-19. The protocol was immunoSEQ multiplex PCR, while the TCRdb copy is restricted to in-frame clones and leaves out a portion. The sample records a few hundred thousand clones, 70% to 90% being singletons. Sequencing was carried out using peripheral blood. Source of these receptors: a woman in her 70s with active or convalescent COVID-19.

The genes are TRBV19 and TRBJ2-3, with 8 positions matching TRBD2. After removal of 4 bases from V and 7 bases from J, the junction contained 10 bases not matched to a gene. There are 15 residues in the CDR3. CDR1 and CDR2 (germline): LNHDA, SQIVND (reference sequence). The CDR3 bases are TGTGCCAGTAGTACGTCGAGCGGGGGAGTAAATACGCAGTATTTT. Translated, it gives CASSTSSGGVNTQYF.

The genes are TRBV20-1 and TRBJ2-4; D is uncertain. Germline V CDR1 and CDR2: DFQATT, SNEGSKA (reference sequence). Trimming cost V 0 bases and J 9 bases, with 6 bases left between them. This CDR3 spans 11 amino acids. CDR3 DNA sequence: TGCAGTGCTAGAGATAAATCCATTCAGTACTTC. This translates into CSARDKSIQYF.

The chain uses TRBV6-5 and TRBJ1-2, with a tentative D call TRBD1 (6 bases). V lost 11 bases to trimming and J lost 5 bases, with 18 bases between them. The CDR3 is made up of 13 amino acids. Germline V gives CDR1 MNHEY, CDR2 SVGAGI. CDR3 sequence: CARRRGGNYGYTF. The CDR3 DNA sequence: TGTGCCCGTAGGAGGGGGGGGAATTATGGCTACACCTTC.

CDR3 DNA sequence: TGTGCCAGCAGCTTCGGCGCGCGGTCCGGCACAGATACGCAGTATTTT. It codes for CASSFGARSGTDTQYF. The rearrangement joins TRBV7-3 to TRBJ2-3; no clear D. The CDR3 contains 16 residues. The germline V and J ends were trimmed by 3 bases and 1 base, with 14 bases remaining between them. CDR1 is SGHTA and CDR2 is FQGTGA in the germline V gene. The variable domain in full, completed from reference TRBV7-3 and TRBJ2-3, reads GAGVSQTPSNKVTEKGKYVELRCDPISGHTALYWYRQSLGQGPEFLIYFQGTGAADDSGLPNDRFFAVRPEGSVSTLKIQRTERGDSAVYLCASSFGARSGTDTQYFGPGTRLTVL.

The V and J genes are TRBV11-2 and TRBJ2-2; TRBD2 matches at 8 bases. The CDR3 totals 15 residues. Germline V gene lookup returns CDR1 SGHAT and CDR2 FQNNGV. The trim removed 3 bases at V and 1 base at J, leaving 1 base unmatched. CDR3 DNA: TGTGCCAGCAGCTTGACTAGCGTGAACACCGGGGAGCTGTTTTTT. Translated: CASSLTSVNTGELFF.

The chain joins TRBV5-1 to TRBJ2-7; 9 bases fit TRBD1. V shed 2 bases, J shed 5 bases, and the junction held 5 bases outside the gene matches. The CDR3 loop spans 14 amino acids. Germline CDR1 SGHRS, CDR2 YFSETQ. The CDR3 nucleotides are TGCGCCAGCAGCTTAAGGGACAGGGTTAACGAGCAGTACTTC. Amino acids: CASSLRDRVNEQYF.

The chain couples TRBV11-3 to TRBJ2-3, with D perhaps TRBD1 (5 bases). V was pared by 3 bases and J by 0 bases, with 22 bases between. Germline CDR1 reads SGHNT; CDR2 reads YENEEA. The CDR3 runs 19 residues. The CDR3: CASSLGLRVGVHSTDTQYF. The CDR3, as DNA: TGTGCCAGCAGCTTGGGGTTAAGGGTAGGGGTCCATAGCACAGATACGCAGTATTTT. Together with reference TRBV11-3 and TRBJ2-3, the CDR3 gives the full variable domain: EAGVVQSPRYKIIEKKQPVAFWCNPISGHNTLYWYLQNLGQGPELLIRYENEEAVDDSQLPKDRFSAERLKGVDSTLKIQPAELGDSAVYLCASSLGLRVGVHSTDTQYFGPGTRLTVL.

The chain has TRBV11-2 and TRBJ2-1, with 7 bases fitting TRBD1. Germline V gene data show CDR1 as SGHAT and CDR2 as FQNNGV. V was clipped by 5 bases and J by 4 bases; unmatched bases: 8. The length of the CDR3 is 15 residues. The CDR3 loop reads CASSPEPDRYNEQFF. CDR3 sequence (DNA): TGTGCCAGCAGCCCCGAACCGGACAGGTACAATGAGCAGTTCTTC.

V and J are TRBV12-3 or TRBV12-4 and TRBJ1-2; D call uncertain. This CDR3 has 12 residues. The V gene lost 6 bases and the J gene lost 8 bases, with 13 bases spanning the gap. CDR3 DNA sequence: TGTGCCAGCAGACTGAGGGATGGGGGCTACACCTTC. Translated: CASRLRDGGYTF.

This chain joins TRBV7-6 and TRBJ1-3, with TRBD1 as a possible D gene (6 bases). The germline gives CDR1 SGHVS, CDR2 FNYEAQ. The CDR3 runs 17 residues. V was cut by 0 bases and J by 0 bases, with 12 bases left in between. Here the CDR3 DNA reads TGTGCCAGCAGCTTAGCGCAGGGGCTCAACTCTGGAAACACCATATATTTT. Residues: CASSLAQGLNSGNTIYF. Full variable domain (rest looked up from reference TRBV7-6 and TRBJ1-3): GAGVSQSPRYKVTKRGQDVALRCDPISGHVSLYWYRQALGQGPEFLTYFNYEAQQDKSGLPNDRFSAERPEGSISTLTIQRTEQRDSAMYRCASSLAQGLNSGNTIYFGEGSWLTVV.

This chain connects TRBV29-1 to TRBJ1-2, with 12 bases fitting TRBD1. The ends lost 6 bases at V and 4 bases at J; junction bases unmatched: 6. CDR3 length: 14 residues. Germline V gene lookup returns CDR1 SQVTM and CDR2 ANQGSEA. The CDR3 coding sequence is TGCAGCGTCCAAGAGGGACAGGGGGCCTATGGCTACACCTTC. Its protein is CSVQEGQGAYGYTF.

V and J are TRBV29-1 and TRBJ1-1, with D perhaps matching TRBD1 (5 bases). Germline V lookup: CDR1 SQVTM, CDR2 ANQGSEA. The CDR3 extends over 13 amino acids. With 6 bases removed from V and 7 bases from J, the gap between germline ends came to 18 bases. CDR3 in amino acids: CSVGGVSHIEAFF. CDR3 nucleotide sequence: TGCAGCGTAGGAGGGGTATCTCACATTGAAGCTTTCTTT.

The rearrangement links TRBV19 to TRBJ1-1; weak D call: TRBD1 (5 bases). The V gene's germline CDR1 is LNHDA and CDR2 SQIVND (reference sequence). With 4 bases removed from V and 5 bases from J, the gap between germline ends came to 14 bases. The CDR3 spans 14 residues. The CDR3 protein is CASSNGGLRTEAFF. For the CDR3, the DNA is TGTGCCAGTAGTAACGGGGGTTTGAGGACTGAAGCTTTCTTT.

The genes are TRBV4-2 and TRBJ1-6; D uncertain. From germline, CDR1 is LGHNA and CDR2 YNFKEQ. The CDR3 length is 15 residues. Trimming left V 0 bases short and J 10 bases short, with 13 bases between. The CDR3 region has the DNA TGTGCCAGCAGCCAAGAAACGGCGACCGGGTCACCCCTCCACTTT. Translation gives CASSQETATGSPLHF.

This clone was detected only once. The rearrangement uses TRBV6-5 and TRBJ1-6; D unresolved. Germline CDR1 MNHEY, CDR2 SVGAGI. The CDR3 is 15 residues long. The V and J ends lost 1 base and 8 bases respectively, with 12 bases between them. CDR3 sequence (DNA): TGTGCCAGCAGTTACTTCGGCAGGAGGGATTCACCCCTCCACTTT. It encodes CASSYFGRRDSPLHF.

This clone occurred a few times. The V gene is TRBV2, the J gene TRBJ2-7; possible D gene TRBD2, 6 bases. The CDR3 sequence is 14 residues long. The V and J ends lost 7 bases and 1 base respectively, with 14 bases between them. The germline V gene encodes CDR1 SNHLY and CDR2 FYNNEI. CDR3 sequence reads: CASTPWGDSYEQYF. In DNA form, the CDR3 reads TGTGCCAGCACCCCGTGGGGGGATTCCTACGAGCAGTACTTC.

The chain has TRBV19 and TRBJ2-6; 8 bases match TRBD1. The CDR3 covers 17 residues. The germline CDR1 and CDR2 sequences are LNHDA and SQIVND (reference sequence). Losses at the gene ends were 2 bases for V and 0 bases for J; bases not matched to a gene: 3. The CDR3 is CASSITGGSSGANVLTF. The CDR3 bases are TGTGCCAGTAGTATAACAGGGGGAAGCTCTGGGGCCAACGTCCTGACTTTC. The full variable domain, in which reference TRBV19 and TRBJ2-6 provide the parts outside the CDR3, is DGGITQSPKYLFRKEGQNVTLSCEQNLNHDAMYWYRQDPGQGLRLIYYSQIVNDFQKGDIAEGYSVSREKKESFPLTVTSAQKNPTAFYLCASSITGGSSGANVLTFGAGSRLTVL.

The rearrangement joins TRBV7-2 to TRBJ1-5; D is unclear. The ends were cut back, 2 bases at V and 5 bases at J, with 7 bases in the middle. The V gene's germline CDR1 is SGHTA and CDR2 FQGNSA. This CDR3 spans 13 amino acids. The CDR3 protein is CASSLSFDQPQHF. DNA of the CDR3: TGTGCCAGCAGCTTATCCTTCGATCAGCCCCAGCATTTT.

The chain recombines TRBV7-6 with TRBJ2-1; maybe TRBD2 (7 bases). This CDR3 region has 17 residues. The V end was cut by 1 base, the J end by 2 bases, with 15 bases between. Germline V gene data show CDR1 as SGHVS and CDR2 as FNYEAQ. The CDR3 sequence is CASSLDGGPSTYNEQFF. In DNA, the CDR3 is TGTGCCAGCAGCTTAGACGGGGGGCCTTCCACCTACAATGAGCAGTTCTTC. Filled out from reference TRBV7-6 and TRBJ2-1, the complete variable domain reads GAGVSQSPRYKVTKRGQDVALRCDPISGHVSLYWYRQALGQGPEFLTYFNYEAQQDKSGLPNDRFSAERPEGSISTLTIQRTEQRDSAMYRCASSLDGGPSTYNEQFFGPGTRLTVL.

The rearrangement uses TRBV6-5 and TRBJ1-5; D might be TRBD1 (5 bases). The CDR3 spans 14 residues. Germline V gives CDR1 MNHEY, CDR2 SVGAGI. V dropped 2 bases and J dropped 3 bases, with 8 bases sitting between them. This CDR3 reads CASSYQGHNQPQHF. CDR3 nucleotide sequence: TGTGCCAGCAGTTACCAGGGCCACAATCAGCCCCAGCATTTT.

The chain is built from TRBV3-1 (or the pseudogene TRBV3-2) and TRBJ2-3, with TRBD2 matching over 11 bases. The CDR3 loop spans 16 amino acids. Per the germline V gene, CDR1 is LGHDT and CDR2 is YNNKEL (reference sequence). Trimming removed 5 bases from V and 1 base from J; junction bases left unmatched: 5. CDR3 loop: CASSTLGLAGTDTQYF. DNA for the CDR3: TGTGCCAGCAGCACCCTGGGACTAGCGGGCACAGATACGCAGTATTTT.

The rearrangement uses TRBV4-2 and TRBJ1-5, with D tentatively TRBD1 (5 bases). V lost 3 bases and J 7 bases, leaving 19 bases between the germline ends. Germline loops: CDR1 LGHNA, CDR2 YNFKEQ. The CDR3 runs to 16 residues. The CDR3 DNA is TGTGCCAGCAGCCAGGGTAGGGTAGGGGCCGGGCAGCCCCAGCATTTT. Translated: CASSQGRVGAGQPQHF.

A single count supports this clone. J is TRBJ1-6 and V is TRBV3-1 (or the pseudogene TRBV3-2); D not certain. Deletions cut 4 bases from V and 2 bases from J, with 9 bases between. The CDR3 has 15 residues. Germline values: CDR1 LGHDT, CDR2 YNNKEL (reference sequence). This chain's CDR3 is CASSLDSPYNSPLHF. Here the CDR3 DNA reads TGTGCCAGCAGCCTGGACTCTCCCTATAATTCACCCCTCCACTTT.

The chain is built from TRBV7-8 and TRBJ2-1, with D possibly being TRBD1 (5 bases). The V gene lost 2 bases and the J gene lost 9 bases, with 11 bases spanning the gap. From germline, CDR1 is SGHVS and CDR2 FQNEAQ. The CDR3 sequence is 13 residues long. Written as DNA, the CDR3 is TGTGCCAGCAGCTTAAGACAGCTAGGTGAGCAGTTCTTC. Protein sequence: CASSLRQLGEQFF.

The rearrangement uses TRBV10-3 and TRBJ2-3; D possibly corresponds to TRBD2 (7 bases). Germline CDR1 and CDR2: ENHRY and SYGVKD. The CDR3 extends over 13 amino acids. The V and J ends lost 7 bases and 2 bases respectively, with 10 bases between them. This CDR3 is CAIKGGVTDTQYF. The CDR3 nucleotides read TGTGCCATCAAGGGGGGGGTCACAGATACGCAGTATTTT.

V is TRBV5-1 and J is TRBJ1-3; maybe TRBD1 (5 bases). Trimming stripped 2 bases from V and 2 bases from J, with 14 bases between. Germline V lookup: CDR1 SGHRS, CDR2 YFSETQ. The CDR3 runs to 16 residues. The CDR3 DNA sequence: TGCGCCAGCAGCTTAATGTCGGGGGAAACTGGAAACACCATATATTTT. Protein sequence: CASSLMSGETGNTIYF.

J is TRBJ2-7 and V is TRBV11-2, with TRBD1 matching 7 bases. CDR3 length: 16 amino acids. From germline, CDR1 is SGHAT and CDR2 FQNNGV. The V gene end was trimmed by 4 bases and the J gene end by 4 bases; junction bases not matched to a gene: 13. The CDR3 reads CASSSLAGQDGYEQYF. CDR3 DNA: TGTGCCAGCAGCTCCCTGGCCGGACAGGACGGGTACGAGCAGTACTTC.

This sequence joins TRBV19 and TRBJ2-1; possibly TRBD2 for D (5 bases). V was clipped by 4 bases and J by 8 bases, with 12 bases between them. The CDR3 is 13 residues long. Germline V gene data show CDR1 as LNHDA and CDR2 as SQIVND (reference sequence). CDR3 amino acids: CASSKLESYEQFF. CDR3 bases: TGTGCCAGTAGTAAACTAGAATCATATGAGCAGTTCTTC.

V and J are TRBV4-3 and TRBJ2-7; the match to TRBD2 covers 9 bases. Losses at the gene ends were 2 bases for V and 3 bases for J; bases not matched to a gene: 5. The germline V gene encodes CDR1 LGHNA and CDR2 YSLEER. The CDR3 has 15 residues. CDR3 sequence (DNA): TGCGCCAGCAGCCAAATAGCGGGGGCGAACTACGAGCAGTACTTC. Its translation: CASSQIAGANYEQYF.

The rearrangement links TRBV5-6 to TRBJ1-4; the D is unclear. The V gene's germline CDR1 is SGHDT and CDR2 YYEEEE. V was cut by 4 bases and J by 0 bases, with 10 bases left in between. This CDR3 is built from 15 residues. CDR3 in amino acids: CASSSTPATNEKLFF. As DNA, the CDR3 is TGTGCCAGCAGCAGTACACCTGCAACTAATGAAAAACTGTTTTTT. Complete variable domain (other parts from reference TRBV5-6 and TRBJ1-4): DAGVTQSPTHLIKTRGQQVTLRCSPKSGHDTVSWYQQALGQGPQFIFQYYEEEERQRGNFPDRFSGHQFPNYSSELNVNALLLGDSALYLCASSSTPATNEKLFFGSGTQLSVL.

CDR3 residues: CASSIELAQETQYF. The CDR3 bases are TGTGCCAGTAGTATAGAACTAGCCCAAGAGACCCAGTACTTC. The V and J genes are TRBV19 and TRBJ2-5; tentatively, D is TRBD2 (6 bases). CDR3 size: 14 residues. The V gene lost 0 bases and the J gene lost 1 base, with 6 bases spanning the gap. The germline V gene has CDR1 LNHDA and CDR2 SQIVND (reference sequence). Looking up the rest from reference TRBV19 and TRBJ2-5 gives the full variable domain: DGGITQSPKYLFRKEGQNVTLSCEQNLNHDAMYWYRQDPGQGLRLIYYSQIVNDFQKGDIAEGYSVSREKKESFPLTVTSAQKNPTAFYLCASSIELAQETQYFGPGTRLLVL.

Here the CDR3 DNA reads TGTGCCAGCAATCAGGCCCCTAATTCACCCCTCCACTTT. Residues: CASNQAPNSPLHF. The chain combines TRBV19 with TRBJ1-6; D unresolved. Trimming cost V 9 bases and J 6 bases, with 12 bases left between them. The CDR3 is made up of 13 amino acids. In germline, CDR1 is LNHDA, CDR2 SQIVND (reference sequence).